This T cell receptor (beta chain) was observed in a study of CD8 T cells in Susac syndrome. When the RNA was reverse transcribed, random hexamers were used with an input of about 0.5 to 1 ug. From the immunoSEQ multiplex PCR reads, TCRdb called clonotypes with MiXCR, one entry per CDR3 protein. The sample lists over 140,000 distinct CDR3 sequences; over 90% were seen once. V was pared by 0 bases and J by 5 bases, with 13 bases between. The V gene's germline CDR1 is MGHRA and CDR2 YSYEKL. The CDR3 has 15 amino acids. The sample consisted of CD4+ T cells from PBMCs. The chain has TRBV4-1 and TRBJ2-5, with a weak D call TRBD2 (6 bases). The receptor was derived from a human donor with Susac syndrome. For the CDR3, the DNA is TGCGCCAGCAGCCAAGATCAGGGTCGGGAGGAGACCCAGTACTTC. It codes for CASSQDQGREETQYF.